The rows below give T cell receptor beta chains drawn from one sample of a study of T cell responses to AZD1222 COVID-19 vaccine. Clones were sequenced by immunoSEQ multiplex PCR, and TCRdb holds only the in-frame ones, with some missing. The table records 150,000 to 200,000 clones, around 90% of them present only once. Sequenced material: peripheral blood, taken on day 0 of AZD1222 vaccination. These receptors were collected from an adult in good health. CDR3s include the opening cysteine and the closing phenylalanine or tryptophan. Each record gives: J gene, D gene, clone size, V gene, CDR3 protein, CDR3 DNA. A D gene is named only where the DNA matches it firmly. Clone sizes are given selectively: once, few, many, or a class where the clone is expanded.

TRBJ2-6,TRBD2,NA,TRBV7-3,CASSLQGGSGANVLTF,TGTGCCAGCAGCTTACAGGGAGGGTCTGGGGCCAACGTCCTGACTTTC
TRBJ1-6,TRBD1,NA,TRBV30,CAYAGQGNSPLHF,TGTGCCTATGCGGGACAGGGGAATTCACCCCTCCACTTT
TRBJ1-3,NA,NA,TRBV29-1,CSVGGGSGNTIYF,TGCAGCGTTGGGGGAGGCTCTGGAAACACCATATATTTT
TRBJ1-1,NA,NA,TRBV9,CASSGQYGGRAPTEAFF,TGTGCCAGCAGCGGACAATACGGGGGTCGGGCTCCCACTGAAGCTTTCTTT
TRBJ1-1,TRBD1,NA,TRBV11-2,CASSMTGGASTAFF,TGTGCCAGCAGCATGACAGGGGGCGCGTCTACGGCTTTCTTT
TRBJ1-3,TRBD1,NA,TRBV5-1,CASSTDTGGWNTIYF,TGCGCCAGCAGCACGGATACAGGGGGCTGGAACACCATATATTTT
TRBJ2-3,TRBD2,NA,TRBV18,CASSLRTSGPDTQYF,TGTGCCAGCTCACTTAGGACTAGCGGCCCAGATACGCAGTATTTT
TRBJ1-6,NA,NA,TRBV28,CASSRIRGSPLHF,TGTGCCAGCAGTCGTATAAGGGGGTCACCCCTCCACTTT
TRBJ1-2,TRBD1,NA,TRBV27,CASSRDRAAYYGYTF,TGTGCCAGCAGCCGCGACAGGGCGGCATACTATGGCTACACCTTC
TRBJ1-1,NA,NA,TRBV6-5,CATGQTIVSEAFF,TGTGCCACAGGACAGACGATTGTTTCTGAAGCTTTCTTT
TRBJ1-1,NA,NA,TRBV25-1,CASSEGVMIGNTEAFF,TGTGCCAGCAGCGAGGGTGTCATGATCGGGAACACTGAAGCTTTCTTT
TRBJ1-2,NA,once,TRBV18,CASSPQPRTAPLSEGYTF,TGTGCCAGCTCACCACAACCAAGGACAGCCCCTCTCTCGGAGGGCTACACCTTC
TRBJ2-7,NA,NA,TRBV30,CAWSPALPYEQYF,TGTGCCTGGAGTCCGGCGTTGCCCTACGAGCAGTACTTC
TRBJ1-4,TRBD1,NA,TRBV5-1,CASSQTGGNEKLFF,TGCGCCAGCAGCCAAACAGGGGGCAATGAAAAACTGTTTTTT
TRBJ2-2,TRBD2,NA,TRBV7-2,CASSPQRGRPGELFF,TGTGCCAGCAGCCCTCAGCGGGGTCGTCCCGGGGAGCTGTTTTTT
TRBJ1-5,NA,NA,TRBV18,CASSPQARNQPQHF,TGTGCCAGCTCGCCCCAGGCGAGGAATCAGCCCCAGCATTTT
TRBJ2-5,TRBD1,NA,TRBV5-1,CASSSGTGWGETQYF,TGCGCCAGCAGCTCCGGGACAGGGTGGGGGGAGACCCAGTACTTC
TRBJ2-3,NA,once,TRBV19,CASCGGLNTDTQYF,TGTGCCAGTTGCGGCGGACTTAACACAGATACGCAGTATTTT
TRBJ1-3,TRBD1,NA,TRBV19,CASSPSQGASGNTIYF,TGTGCCAGTAGTCCGTCTCAGGGGGCGAGTGGAAACACCATATATTTT
TRBJ2-3,NA,once,TRBV7-3,CASSLSGPTDTQYF,TGTGCCAGCAGCCTTAGCGGCCCCACAGATACGCAGTATTTT
TRBJ1-4,TRBD1,NA,TRBV7-8,CASSPGQGREKLFF,TGTGCCAGCAGCCCCGGACAGGGAAGAGAAAAACTGTTTTTT
TRBJ2-7,NA,NA,TRBV12-3/TRBV12-4,CASKLSPAYEQYF,TGTGCCAGCAAACTTTCTCCGGCTTACGAGCAGTACTTC
TRBJ2-3,NA,NA,TRBV5-5,CASSLRLLTDTQYF,TGTGCCAGCAGCTTACGACTTCTCACAGATACGCAGTATTTT
TRBJ1-2,NA,NA,TRBV28,CASSLRTYGYTF,TGTGCCAGCAGTCTAAGGACCTATGGCTACACCTTC
TRBJ2-1,NA,NA,TRBV19,CASADWGYNEQFF,TGTGCCAGTGCCGACTGGGGCTACAATGAGCAGTTCTTC
TRBJ2-1,TRBD2,NA,TRBV12-5,CASASTGLAGSYNEQFF,TGTGCTAGTGCCTCAACCGGGCTAGCGGGGTCATACAATGAGCAGTTCTTC
TRBJ1-4,NA,NA,TRBV28,CASSLRDYYEKLFF,TGTGCCAGCAGTTTACGCGACTACTATGAAAAACTGTTTTTT
TRBJ2-1,TRBD2,NA,TRBV11-2,CASSHSIAGVNEQFF,TGTGCCAGCAGCCACTCGATAGCGGGAGTGAATGAGCAGTTCTTC